This T cell receptor beta chain was sequenced for a study of T cells in Graves' hyperthyroidism and ophthalmopathy. Study-wide points: Ophthalmopathy was identified by the model a median around 6.9 months ahead of onset. By a 13 V-J model, ophthalmopathy was set apart from stable hyperthyroidism.

This clonotype was picked up many times. Its antigen is currently unknown. Investigators excluded patients with uncontrolled infection, other autoimmune disease, pregnancy or lactation. PBMCs were obtained from about 9 ml fresh peripheral blood. Trimming took 4 bases from V and 4 from J, leaving 10 bases between them. This CDR3 is built from 12 residues. The germline V gene has CDR1 SQVTM and CDR2 ANQGSEA. What was amplified from RNA transcripts were TCR beta CDR3 regions. The HTBI primer set drove a first-round RT-PCR of the TCR CDR3. One entry per CDR3 protein results from TCRdb running MiXCR on the multiplex PCR reads. The table has under 350,000 distinct CDR3 sequences, roughly 13% seen once.

The chain links TRBV29-1 to TRBJ1-2; the D is unclear. Sequenced input: blood. This sequence originates from a middle-aged woman with Graves' ophthalmopathy. The CDR3 here is CSVVQEGYGYTF. The CDR3, as DNA: TGCAGCGTTGTCCAGGAGGGCTATGGCTACACCTTC.